These 22 T cell receptor beta chains share one sample of origin, sequenced in a study of OX40 agonist ivuxolimab in advanced cancers. The repertoire was sequenced with immunoSEQ multiplex PCR; TCRdb's copy has only in-frame clones and lacks some. The sample holds about 120,000 clones, approximately 92% seen once. The input for sequencing was CD4+ or CD8+ T cells sorted from blood, taken in a trial of the OX40 agonist ivuxolimab. The receptor set was obtained from an adult with an advanced solid tumor such as melanoma, head and neck, liver or kidney cancer.

The rearrangement uses TRBV5-5 and TRBJ1-5; D is uncertain. CDR1 is SGHKS and CDR2 is YYEKEE in the germline V gene (reference sequence). Trimming pared 1 base from V and 1 base from J, leaving 0 bases between. This CDR3 comprises 12 residues. The CDR3 bases are TGTGCCAGCAGCTTGAGCAATCAGCCCCAGCATTTT. Its translation: CASSLSNQPQHF. The full variable domain, its missing parts supplied by reference TRBV5-5 and TRBJ1-5, is DAGVTQSPTHLIKTRGQQVTLRCSPISGHKSVSWYQQVLGQGPQFIFQYYEKEERGRGNFPDRFSARQFPNYSSELNVNALLLGDSALYLCASSLSNQPQHFGDGTRLSIL.

The rearrangement uses TRBV2 and TRBJ1-4, with TRBD1 matching 7 bases. V trimming: 1 base; J trimming: 4 bases; junction bases outside the gene matches: 3. Germline CDR1 is SNHLY and CDR2 is FYNNEI. There are 15 residues in the CDR3. The CDR3 sequence: CASSEEGAINEKLFF. In nucleotides, the CDR3 is TGTGCCAGCAGTGAAGAGGGGGCCATTAATGAAAAACTGTTTTTT. Full variable domain (outside the CDR3, taken from reference TRBV2 and TRBJ1-4): EPEVTQTPSHQVTQMGQEVILRCVPISNHLYFYWYRQILGQKVEFLVSFYNNEISEKSEIFDDQFSVERPDGSNFTLKIRSTKLEDSAMYFCASSEEGAINEKLFFGSGTQLSVL.

The chain carries TRBV27 and TRBJ2-7, with 7 bases matching TRBD2. V lost 4 bases and J lost 1; bases outside the gene matches: 19. This CDR3 is 19 amino acids long. Germline V lookup: CDR1 MNHEY, CDR2 SMNVEV (reference sequence). CDR3 DNA: TGTGCCAGCAGTTATCGGCTGGAGCGGGGTACTACTGGGTCCTACGAGCAGTACTTC. Amino acid sequence: CASSYRLERGTTGSYEQYF.

This rearrangement joins TRBV18 to TRBJ1-6; D is undetermined. Germline CDR1 reads KGHSH; CDR2 reads LQKENI. Trimming shortened V by 8 bases and J by 8 bases, and 16 bases separated the two germline ends. CDR3 length: 14 amino acids. In DNA, the CDR3 is TGTGCCAGCAAACGCGGTGGAGAGGATTCACCCCTCCACTTT. This gives the protein CASKRGGEDSPLHF.

The chain is built from TRBV4-2 and TRBJ2-2, with 9 bases fitting TRBD1. CDR3 length: 16 amino acids. CDR1 and CDR2 from the germline V gene are LGHNA and YNFKEQ. V was clipped by 5 bases and J by 3 bases; unmatched bases: 7. The CDR3 nucleotides read TGTGCCAGCAGCAGGACACGGACAGGGGACACCGGGGAGCTGTTTTTT. Translating it yields CASSRTRTGDTGELFF.

The chain is built from TRBV19 and TRBJ2-3, with TRBD2 matching 9 bases. Per the germline V gene, CDR1 is LNHDA and CDR2 is SQIVND (reference sequence). The J segment lost 4 bases and the V segment lost 6 bases, leaving 8 bases of the junction unmatched. The CDR3 runs to 15 residues. This CDR3 reads CASRLAGASADTQYF. The CDR3 DNA is TGTGCCAGTAGGTTAGCGGGGGCGAGTGCAGATACGCAGTATTTT.

This clone was picked up one time. The chain is built from TRBV6-1 and TRBJ2-7, with 10 bases matching TRBD1. Germline V gene lookup returns CDR1 MNHNS and CDR2 SASEGT. This CDR3 is built from 15 residues. Losses at the gene ends were 4 bases for V and 6 bases for J; bases not matched to a gene: 9. In DNA form, the CDR3 reads TGTGCCAGCAGTGGCCCGGGACAGGGGAAGCGCGAGCAGTACTTC. This codes for CASSGPGQGKREQYF.

This clone was seen just once. CDR3 bases: TGTGCCAGCAGCCCGACAGGCACAGATACGCAGTATTTT. This codes for CASSPTGTDTQYF. This chain uses TRBV11-3 with TRBJ2-3; possibly TRBD1 for D (5 bases). The CDR3 extends over 13 amino acids. CDR1 and CDR2 from the germline V gene are SGHNT and YENEEA. V lost 5 bases, J lost 1 base, and 7 bases lay in between.

The chain links TRBV5-4 to TRBJ2-1, with 8 bases that match TRBD1. The germline V gene has CDR1 SGHNT and CDR2 YYREEE (reference sequence). This CDR3 has 15 residues. The J segment lost 0 bases and the V segment lost 5 bases, leaving 4 bases of the junction unmatched. In nucleotides, the CDR3 is TGTGCCAGCAGATGGACAGGGAGCTCCTACAATGAGCAGTTCTTC. Its translation is CASRWTGSSYNEQFF. Based on the CDR3 plus reference TRBV5-4 and TRBJ2-1, the full variable domain is ETGVTQSPTHLIKTRGQQVTLRCSSQSGHNTVSWYQQALGQGPQFIFQYYREEENGRGNFPPRFSGLQFPNYSSELNVNALELDDSALYLCASRWTGSSYNEQFFGPGTRLTVL.

This clone has just one count. The rearrangement links TRBV28 to TRBJ2-7; possibly TRBD2 for D (6 bases). Germline values: CDR1 MDHEN, CDR2 SYDVKM. The CDR3 has 14 amino acids. Trimming pared 7 bases from V and 1 base from J, leaving 14 bases between. Written as DNA, the CDR3 is TGTGCCAGCACCCGTATGGGGGGATCCTACGAGCAGTACTTC. This translates into CASTRMGGSYEQYF. Full variable domain (rest looked up from reference TRBV28 and TRBJ2-7): DVKVTQSSRYLVKRTGEKVFLECVQDMDHENMFWYRQDPGLGLRLIYFSYDVKMKEKGDIPEGYSVSREKKERFSLILESASTNQTSMYLCASTRMGGSYEQYFGPGTRLTVT.

The chain employs TRBV6-4 and TRBJ2-1; TRBD2 is a possible D gene (7 bases). The germline gives CDR1 MRHNA, CDR2 SNTAGT. The CDR3 extends over 15 amino acids. Deletions cut 0 bases from V and 6 bases from J, with 12 bases between. In nucleotides, the CDR3 is TGTGCCAGCAGTGACTCGGGGGGGCCAGGCAATGAGCAGTTCTTC. It encodes CASSDSGGPGNEQFF.

The chain is built from TRBV27 and TRBJ2-5, with D hard to call. V dropped 9 bases and J dropped 2 bases, with 10 bases sitting between them. CDR3 size: 12 residues. Germline CDR1 and CDR2: MNHEY and SMNVEV (reference sequence). The chain's CDR3 is CARPPEQETQYF. CDR3 nucleotides: TGTGCCAGACCCCCAGAGCAAGAGACCCAGTACTTC.

This chain uses TRBV18 with TRBJ2-5; unclear D gene. CDR3 size: 15 residues. The germline gives CDR1 KGHSH, CDR2 LQKENI. V was pared by 3 bases and J by 1 base, with 12 bases between. The CDR3 protein is CASSPAGRTQETQYF. The CDR3 DNA reads TGTGCCAGCTCACCTGCCGGGCGAACCCAAGAGACCCAGTACTTC.

The J gene is TRBJ2-7, the V gene TRBV11-2, with 10 positions matching TRBD2. Germline V gene lookup returns CDR1 SGHAT and CDR2 FQNNGV. J was trimmed by 3 bases and V by 2 bases; bases with no gene match: 4. The CDR3 has 15 amino acids. The DNA of the CDR3 is TGTGCCAGCAGCTTAAGAGCGGGGGGGCTCTACGAGCAGTACTTC. This sequence encodes CASSLRAGGLYEQYF.

The sample holds a few counts of this clone. The chain employs TRBV27 and TRBJ2-3, with TRBD2 matching over 10 bases. Trimming at V came to 10 bases and at J to 2 bases, leaving 12 bases not matched to a gene. This CDR3 spans 16 amino acids. Germline CDR1 is MNHEY and CDR2 is SMNVEV (reference sequence). The CDR3 sequence: CATRRFSGRFTDTQYF. CDR3 in DNA: TGTGCCACCCGGAGGTTTAGCGGGAGGTTCACAGATACGCAGTATTTT.

The rearrangement joins TRBV9 to TRBJ2-5; 7 bases match TRBD1. This CDR3 has 14 residues. CDR1 SGDLS and CDR2 YYNGEE come from the germline V gene. With V trimmed by 1 base and J by 7 bases, 7 bases remained unmatched. The CDR3 loop reads CASSVTGALGTQYF. The DNA of the CDR3 is TGTGCCAGCAGCGTAACAGGGGCACTGGGGACCCAGTACTTC.

The chain recombines TRBV18 with TRBJ1-2; D is undetermined. CDR1 is KGHSH, CDR2 LQKENI, per germline. The germline V and J ends were trimmed by 3 bases and 4 bases, with 18 bases remaining between them. CDR3 length: 16 amino acids. The CDR3 loop is CASSPRRREGAYGYTF. The CDR3 DNA follows: TGTGCCAGCTCACCCCGAAGGAGGGAGGGAGCCTATGGCTACACCTTC. Looking up the rest from reference TRBV18 and TRBJ1-2 gives the full variable domain: NAGVMQNPRHLVRRRGQEARLRCSPMKGHSHVYWYRQLPEEGLKFMVYLQKENIIDESGMPKERFSAEFPKEGPSILRIQQVVRGDSAAYFCASSPRRREGAYGYTFGSGTRLTVV.

This chain links TRBV5-4 with TRBJ2-1; D tentatively reads TRBD1 or TRBD2 (5 bases each). V gave up 4 bases and J gave up 4 bases, with 27 bases separating them. The CDR3 runs to 19 residues. From germline, CDR1 is SGHNT and CDR2 YYREEE (reference sequence). CDR3 DNA sequence: TGTGCCAGCAGCAAGGGGACGGGGAGCATTGGGTACAGTTACAATGAGCAGTTCTTC. This encodes CASSKGTGSIGYSYNEQFF.

Only one count was recorded for this clone. The chain employs TRBV6-6 and TRBJ2-3; D unresolved. Trimming cost V 3 bases and J 3 bases, with 13 bases left between them. The CDR3 is made up of 15 amino acids. The germline gives CDR1 MNHNY, CDR2 SVGAGI (reference sequence). The CDR3 DNA follows: TGTGCCAGCAGTTATAACCTCGGAGAAACAGATACGCAGTATTTT. It specifies CASSYNLGETDTQYF.

The chain joins TRBV19 to TRBJ1-1; TRBD1 agrees at 11 bases. V lost 2 bases and J lost 8; bases outside the gene matches: 4. Germline lookup yields CDR1 LNHDA and CDR2 SQIVND (reference sequence). The CDR3 is made up of 14 amino acids. The CDR3 protein is CASSIRTGGREAFF. The CDR3 DNA sequence: TGTGCCAGTAGTATAAGGACAGGGGGCCGAGAAGCTTTCTTT. The variable domain in full, completed from reference TRBV19 and TRBJ1-1, reads DGGITQSPKYLFRKEGQNVTLSCEQNLNHDAMYWYRQDPGQGLRLIYYSQIVNDFQKGDIAEGYSVSREKKESFPLTVTSAQKNPTAFYLCASSIRTGGREAFFGQGTRLTVV.

The chain uses TRBV4-1 and TRBJ2-5; 7 bases line up with TRBD1. There are 13 residues in the CDR3. Germline CDR1 is MGHRA and CDR2 is YSYEKL. Unmatched junction bases numbered 4, after V lost 4 bases and J lost 5 bases. The CDR3 DNA sequence: TGCGCCAGCAGCCGACAGGGACCGGAGACCCAGTACTTC. Protein sequence: CASSRQGPETQYF.

The V call is TRBV13, the J call TRBJ1-3, with TRBD1 identical over 9 bases. Germline-derived CDR1 and CDR2 are PRHDT and FYEKMQ (reference sequence). After removal of 1 base from V and 7 bases from J, the junction contained 8 bases not matched to a gene. The CDR3 is 16 residues long. The CDR3 here is CASSLVAGTGRNTIYF. The CDR3 nucleotides are TGTGCCAGCAGCTTAGTGGCCGGGACAGGGAGGAACACCATATATTTT.